Shown below are 10 T cell receptor beta chains from a single sample sequenced in a study of blood T cell repertoires in COVID-19. The data were produced by immunoSEQ multiplex PCR, yet TCRdb's version contains in-frame clones alone and is incomplete. The top ten clones hold around 0.9% of a sample with around 120,000 clones, around 64% of them seen once. Material: peripheral blood. These receptors were obtained from a human donor with acute or convalescent COVID-19. The donor label of this sample is uncertain.

The rearrangement uses TRBV9 and TRBJ1-6; 9 bases map to TRBD1. The CDR3 sequence is 16 residues long. V lost 4 bases and J lost 9; bases outside the gene matches: 11. Germline CDR1 SGDLS, CDR2 YYNGEE. DNA for the CDR3: TGTGCCAGCAGCCCACTTACCGGGACAGGGACTTCACCCCTCCACTTT. This translates into CASSPLTGTGTSPLHF.

This clone was seen a few times. The chain recombines TRBV11-2 with TRBJ2-1; tentative D call: TRBD1 (6 bases). V was shortened by 4 bases and J by 8 bases, with 12 bases between the two germline ends. Looked up from germline, CDR1 is SGHAT and CDR2 is FQNNGV. The CDR3 has 13 amino acids. The DNA for the CDR3 is TGTGCCAGCAGCTCCGAGGGGGTCTATGAGCAGTTCTTC. Protein sequence: CASSSEGVYEQFF.

This chain uses TRBV6-2 or TRBV6-3 with TRBJ2-1; 7 bases fit TRBD2. The germline V gene encodes CDR1 MNHEY and CDR2 SVGEGT. There are 16 residues in the CDR3. V shed 2 bases and J 4 bases; nucleotides not matched to a gene: 8. The CDR3 protein is CASSYGRLAEYNEQFF. CDR3 coding DNA: TGTGCCAGCAGTTACGGCCGGCTAGCGGAGTACAATGAGCAGTTCTTC.

The CDR3 reads CATSETGGAQPQHF. In nucleotides, the CDR3 is TGTGCCACCAGTGAGACAGGGGGCGCCCAGCCCCAGCATTTT. The J gene is TRBJ1-5, the V gene TRBV24-1, with 10 nucleotides matching TRBD1. Per germline, CDR1 KGHDR and CDR2 SFDVKD. This CDR3 has 14 amino acids. With V trimmed by 4 bases and J by 7 bases, 3 bases remained unmatched.

This sequence joins TRBV7-2 and TRBJ1-4; TRBD1 aligns across 9 bases. V lost 5 bases, J lost 6 bases, and 4 bases stayed unmatched. The germline V gene encodes CDR1 SGHTA and CDR2 FQGNSA. There are 14 residues in the CDR3. CDR3 protein: CASSLDRGYEKLFF. The CDR3 nucleotides read TGTGCCAGCAGCCTTGACAGGGGGTATGAAAAACTGTTTTTT.

This chain links TRBV6-5 with TRBJ1-2; D remains unclear. The CDR3 is 14 amino acids. Germline V gene data show CDR1 as MNHEY and CDR2 as SVGAGI. V was shortened by 6 bases and J by 0 bases, with 11 bases between the two germline ends. CDR3 residues: CASRKPGANYGYTF. In nucleotides, the CDR3 is TGTGCCAGCAGGAAGCCCGGAGCTAACTATGGCTACACCTTC.

CDR3 DNA: TGTGCCAGCAGTTTACCGGACAGGGGGAAAACCTACGAGCAGTACGTC. Its translation: CASSLPDRGKTYEQYV. The chain links TRBV27 to TRBJ2-7, with 10 bases identical to TRBD1. The CDR3 is made up of 16 amino acids. Germline V lookup: CDR1 MNHEY, CDR2 SMNVEV (reference sequence). With V trimmed by 2 bases and J by 2 bases, 6 bases remained unmatched.

The chain combines TRBV2 with TRBJ1-6; TRBD1 is a possible D gene (6 bases). The V gene lost 6 bases and the J gene lost 2 bases, with 14 bases spanning the gap. The CDR3 length is 16 residues. Germline V lookup: CDR1 SNHLY, CDR2 FYNNEI. CDR3 DNA sequence: TGTGCCAGCAGCCCCCCCCGGGACACCTATAATTCACCCCTCCACTTT. Its protein is CASSPPRDTYNSPLHF.

This clone has just a few counts. The V and J genes are TRBV30 and TRBJ2-5; 8 bases agree with TRBD1. J gave up 4 bases and V 2 bases, and 12 bases lay outside the gene matches. The CDR3 length is 16 residues. Germline V gene lookup returns CDR1 GTSNPN and CDR2 SVGIG (reference sequence). CDR3 sequence reads: CAWSSLSGGMRETQYF. CDR3 nucleotide sequence: TGTGCCTGGAGTTCCCTATCAGGGGGCATGAGAGAGACCCAGTACTTC.

V and J are TRBV19 and TRBJ1-5; D may be TRBD1 (6 bases). Trimming shortened V by 6 bases and J by 1 base, and 10 bases separated the two germline ends. Germline CDR1 reads LNHDA; CDR2 reads SQIVND (reference sequence). This CDR3 is 14 amino acids long. The CDR3 protein is CASRLDRSNQPQHF. CDR3 nucleotide sequence: TGTGCCAGTAGGCTGGACAGAAGCAATCAGCCCCAGCATTTT. The full variable domain, its missing parts supplied by reference TRBV19 and TRBJ1-5, is DGGITQSPKYLFRKEGQNVTLSCEQNLNHDAMYWYRQDPGQGLRLIYYSQIVNDFQKGDIAEGYSVSREKKESFPLTVTSAQKNPTAFYLCASRLDRSNQPQHFGDGTRLSIL.